Listed here are 10 T cell receptor beta chains from one sample, sequenced in a study of spatial heterogeneity in lung cancer. As for time point: blood at routine non-recurrence follow-up after resection. Tumor, nontumor lung or frozen PBMC supplied whole RNA that was sequenced unsorted. TCRdb recomputed calls from the 5' RACE reads with MiXCR, one row per CDR3 protein. The data show around 110,000 distinct CDR3 sequences, with approximately 12% seen just once and approximately 15% held by the top ten. Sequencing used PBMCs, obtained at follow-up. Source of these receptors: a male donor with early-stage non-small cell lung cancer.

The V gene is TRBV19, the J gene TRBJ1-4; D unclear. CDR3 length: 15 amino acids. The V end was cut by 3 bases, the J end by 0 bases, with 8 bases between. The germline V gene has CDR1 LNHDA and CDR2 SQIVND (reference sequence). CDR3 bases: TGTGCCAGTAGTATCCCGGCTTCAACTAATGAAAAACTGTTTTTT. This translates into CASSIPASTNEKLFF. Supplemented by reference TRBV19 and TRBJ1-4, the full variable domain reads DGGITQSPKYLFRKEGQNVTLSCEQNLNHDAMYWYRQDPGQGLRLIYYSQIVNDFQKGDIAEGYSVSREKKESFPLTVTSAQKNPTAFYLCASSIPASTNEKLFFGSGTQLSVL.

This clonotype was seen a few times. The chain carries TRBV30 and TRBJ1-6, with D hard to call. The germline V and J ends were trimmed by 0 bases and 7 bases, with 10 bases remaining between them. This CDR3 contains 14 residues. In germline, CDR1 is GTSNPN, CDR2 SVGIG (reference sequence). CDR3: CAWSVLPTNSPLHF. CDR3 nucleotide sequence: TGTGCCTGGAGTGTACTCCCGACCAATTCACCCCTCCACTTT.

The V and J genes are TRBV23-1 and TRBJ2-1; D might be TRBD1 (5 bases). Being an ORF, TRBV23-1 has a function that is uncertain. The CDR3 length is 12 residues. Trimming stripped 4 bases from V and 6 bases from J, with 7 bases between. The CDR3 coding sequence is TGCGCCAGCAGTCCTCAGGGCAATGAGCAGTTCTTC. This encodes CASSPQGNEQFF.

This clonotype appeared a few times. V usage is TRBV7-2 and J usage is TRBJ1-2, with D hard to call. Trimming shortened V by 6 bases and J by 5 bases, and 16 bases separated the two germline ends. Germline-derived CDR1 and CDR2 are SGHTA and FQGNSA. This CDR3 region has 14 residues. The CDR3: CASSTHPRMYGYTF. In DNA, the CDR3 is TGTGCCAGCAGTACCCATCCTCGAATGTATGGCTACACCTTC. Supplemented by reference TRBV7-2 and TRBJ1-2, the full variable domain reads GAGVSQSPSNKVTEKGKDVELRCDPISGHTALYWYRQSLGQGLEFLIYFQGNSAPDKSGLPSDRFSAERTGGSVSTLTIQRTQQEDSAVYLCASSTHPRMYGYTFGSGTRLTVV.

At least ten counts were recorded for this clonotype. The V call is TRBV5-5, the J call TRBJ2-2; the D is unclear. CDR3 size: 15 residues. Germline CDR1 reads SGHKS; CDR2 reads YYEKEE (reference sequence). V lost 1 base to trimming and J lost 3 bases, with 10 bases between them. Written as DNA, the CDR3 is TGTGCCAGCAGCTTGTCTACGACCGACACCGGGGAGCTGTTTTTT. This encodes CASSLSTTDTGELFF. Full variable domain (outside the CDR3, taken from reference TRBV5-5 and TRBJ2-2): DAGVTQSPTHLIKTRGQQVTLRCSPISGHKSVSWYQQVLGQGPQFIFQYYEKEERGRGNFPDRFSARQFPNYSSELNVNALLLGDSALYLCASSLSTTDTGELFFGEGSRLTVL.

This clonotype has a count of ten or more. The chain joins TRBV4-1 to TRBJ1-6, with D perhaps matching TRBD1 (5 bases). This CDR3 is 16 amino acids long. Trimming removed 1 base from V and 3 bases from J, with 10 bases in between. The germline V gene encodes CDR1 MGHRA and CDR2 YSYEKL. In DNA form, the CDR3 reads TGCGCCAGCAGCCAAGGACAGTGGAACTATAATTCACCCCTCCACTTT. It encodes CASSQGQWNYNSPLHF.

This clonotype appeared once. An end of the junction does not agree with germline; a read error may underlie this. This chain joins TRBV6-1 and TRBJ2-7, with 8 bases matching TRBD1. The CDR3 is 14 residues long. CDR1 is MNHNS and CDR2 is SASEGT in the germline V gene. CDR3 nucleotides: TGTTCCAGCAGTGCACGGACAGGGACCTACGAGCAGTACTTC. Its translation is CSSSARTGTYEQYF.

This clonotype has ten or more counts. This chain joins TRBV5-1 and TRBJ1-1; perhaps TRBD1 as D (5 bases). With 0 bases removed from V and 7 bases from J, the gap between germline ends came to 19 bases. The CDR3 is 16 amino acids. CDR1 is SGHRS, CDR2 YFSETQ, per germline. In nucleotides, the CDR3 is TGCGCCAGCAGCTTGGCCAGGTTGTCGGGGCAGCTTGAAGCTTTCTTT. It codes for CASSLARLSGQLEAFF.

This clonotype has just a few counts. The gene calls are TRBV7-2 and TRBJ1-1, with D possibly TRBD1 on 6 matching bases. The CDR3 loop spans 14 amino acids. V lost 2 bases, J lost 3 bases, and 10 bases lay in between. In germline, CDR1 is SGHTA, CDR2 FQGNSA. CDR3 sequence (DNA): TGTGCCAGCAGCTTATTTGGGGGCTACACTGAAGCTTTCTTT. The encoded protein is CASSLFGGYTEAFF.

J is TRBJ2-7 and V is TRBV18; perhaps TRBD1 as D (6 bases). The CDR3 consists of 12 residues. Deletions cut 3 bases from V and 6 bases from J, with 9 bases between. Germline V CDR1 and CDR2: KGHSH, LQKENI. The CDR3 spells CASSPRTAEQYF. The CDR3 region has the DNA TGTGCCAGCTCACCGAGGACAGCCGAGCAGTACTTC.